This T cell receptor beta chain was sequenced for a study of glioma-infiltrating T cells after dendritic cell vaccination. Looking at the study overall: Treatment, given 2003 to 2012, was autologous tumor lysate-pulsed dendritic cell vaccination.

The CDR3 runs to 15 residues. J was trimmed by 6 bases and V by 5 bases; bases with no gene match: 10. Germline lookup yields CDR1 MNHEY and CDR2 SMNVEV (reference sequence). Clones were sequenced by immunoSEQ multiplex PCR, and TCRdb holds only the in-frame ones, with some missing. The sample contains tens of thousands of clones, roughly 82% of which appear only once. The material was blood, obtained before dendritic cell vaccination. V usage is TRBV27 and J usage is TRBJ1-5; 7 nucleotides align to TRBD1. The sequence derives from a human donor with glioblastoma. The CDR3 spells CASSANRGLSQPQHF. For the CDR3, the DNA is TGTGCCAGCAGTGCTAACAGGGGTTTGAGTCAGCCCCAGCATTTT.